The 16 T cell receptor beta chains in this list originate from one sample, sequenced in a study of human T cells and chemical hapten exposure. TCRdb ran MiXCR on the RACE reads and lists one entry per CDR3 protein. The table records 80,000 to 95,000 distinct CDR3 sequences, 11% of them present only once. Time point noted: patch test 2, 6 weeks after DPC sensitization. Documented treatment: therapeutic diphenylcyclopropenone sensitization with weekly scalp DPC. The sample in question was whole blood, obtained in connection with sensitization to the hapten diphenylcyclopropenone (DPC). These receptor sequences come from a man between 40 and 49 years old with alopecia areata. Some clones in this sample may be carry-over from other donors' samples.

The table lists this clonotype with many counts. V gene TRBV20-1 combines with J gene TRBJ1-1; 8 nucleotides match TRBD1. CDR1 is DFQATT and CDR2 is SNEGSKA in the germline V gene (reference sequence). V lost 5 bases, J lost 5 bases, and 1 base stayed unmatched. The CDR3 sequence is 11 residues long. Here the CDR3 DNA reads TGCAGTGCTCGGACAGGGACTGAAGCTTTCTTT. Its protein is CSARTGTEAFF.

A few counts support this clonotype. As DNA, the CDR3 is TGTGCCAGCAGCTCCCCCGACAGGGGTGGGGACAATGAGCAGTTCTTC. Translated: CASSSPDRGGDNEQFF. The chain employs TRBV5-4 and TRBJ2-1, with 8 bases identical to TRBD1. After removal of 3 bases from V and 5 bases from J, the junction contained 10 bases not matched to a gene. Germline V gives CDR1 SGHNT, CDR2 YYREEE (reference sequence). This CDR3 has 16 residues.

This chain links TRBV6-2 or TRBV6-3 with TRBJ2-7; D unresolved. CDR1 MNHEY and CDR2 SVGEGT come from the germline V gene. V gave up 5 bases and J gave up 0 bases, with 5 bases separating them. CDR3 size: 12 residues. In DNA, the CDR3 is TGTGCCAGCAGTCAGACCTCCTACGAGCAGTACGTC. Amino acid sequence: CASSQTSYEQYV.

This clonotype was counted between two and nine times. The chain couples TRBV7-9 to TRBJ2-7; TRBD2 might be the D (5 bases). The germline gives CDR1 SEHNR, CDR2 FQNEAQ (reference sequence). Trimming shortened V by 1 base and J by 1 base, and 8 bases separated the two germline ends. This CDR3 is 14 amino acids long. The CDR3 DNA is TGTGCCAGCAGCTTAGAATCGGGATCCTACGAGCAGTACGTC. The encoded protein is CASSLESGSYEQYV.

This clonotype has more than one count but fewer than ten. The genes are TRBV18 and TRBJ2-5; no definite D call. Trimming pared 0 bases from V and 4 bases from J, leaving 12 bases between. CDR1 is KGHSH and CDR2 is LQKENI in the germline V gene. CDR3 length: 15 amino acids. The CDR3 bases are TGTGCCAGCTCACCACCATCGGGCCTACTAGAGACCCAGTACTTC. Translating gives CASSPPSGLLETQYF.

In its sample, this clonotype was seen a few times. This chain uses TRBV27 with TRBJ1-1; D remains ambiguous. The CDR3 loop spans 12 amino acids. V was trimmed by 3 bases and J by 4 bases, leaving 6 bases between them. CDR1 is MNHEY, CDR2 SMNVEV, per germline (reference sequence). The CDR3 nucleotides read TGTGCCAGCAGTTTTTTTGGCACTGAAGCTTTCTTT. Residues: CASSFFGTEAFF.

The chain carries TRBV6-2 or TRBV6-3 and TRBJ2-3, with no clear D. The V gene lost 2 bases and the J gene lost 9 bases, with 15 bases spanning the gap. Germline CDR1 MNHEY, CDR2 SVGEGT. This CDR3 is built from 14 residues. CDR3 DNA: TGTGCCAGCAGTTACGATTATTTAGGAGAAACGCAGTATTTT. Protein: CASSYDYLGETQYF.

This clonotype came up a few times. The chain links TRBV6-2 or TRBV6-3 to TRBJ1-1; D gene ambiguous. The CDR3 totals 12 residues. CDR1 and CDR2 (germline): MNHEY, SVGEGT. V was clipped by 4 bases and J by 10 bases, with 13 bases between them. This chain's CDR3 is CASSSFNVRAFF. DNA of the CDR3: TGTGCCAGCAGTTCTTTCAACGTCAGAGCTTTCTTT.

In this sample, this clonotype turned up many times. V is TRBV7-2 and J is TRBJ2-1; D might be TRBD1 or TRBD2, each matching 5 bases. Trimming stripped 5 bases from V and 4 bases from J, with 15 bases between. The germline CDR1 and CDR2 sequences are SGHTA and FQGNSA. The CDR3 has 15 residues. CDR3 region: CASSPRGAGYNEQFF. The CDR3 DNA is TGTGCCAGCAGCCCTCGAGGGGCTGGGTACAATGAGCAGTTCTTC.

This chain connects TRBV18 to TRBJ2-7; D could derive from TRBD1 or TRBD2 (5 bases each). This CDR3 spans 15 amino acids. Per the germline V gene, CDR1 is KGHSH and CDR2 is LQKENI. V was shortened by 5 bases and J by 2 bases, with 16 bases between the two germline ends. The CDR3 spells CASSSTGTVTYEQYV. The CDR3 coding sequence is TGTGCCAGCTCATCAACCGGGACGGTGACCTACGAGCAGTACGTC.

This clonotype showed up many times. The chain joins TRBV6-2 or TRBV6-3 to TRBJ1-6; D is possibly TRBD1 (5 bases). The CDR3 spans 14 residues. Germline CDR1 MNHEY, CDR2 SVGEGT. V gave up 5 bases and J gave up 6 bases, with 11 bases separating them. Here the CDR3 DNA reads TGTGCCAGCAGTCAACGGGGCAGTAATTCACCCCTCCACTTT. Residues: CASSQRGSNSPLHF.

This clonotype was picked up a small number of times. The chain employs TRBV18 and TRBJ2-5; D is ambiguous. Germline CDR1 and CDR2: KGHSH and LQKENI. The germline V and J ends were trimmed by 3 bases and 3 bases, with 5 bases remaining between them. The CDR3 spans 12 residues. In DNA, the CDR3 is TGTGCCAGCTCACCTACAGAAGAGACCCAGTACTTC. This gives the protein CASSPTEETQYF.

As DNA, the CDR3 is TGTGCCAGCAGGGGACCATCCTCGGGGGATGTCCAGTACTTC. It translates to CASRGPSSGDVQYF. The chain links TRBV2 to TRBJ2-5; D is perhaps TRBD2 (6 bases). Germline V gives CDR1 SNHLY, CDR2 FYNNEI. Trimming stripped 6 bases from V and 10 bases from J, with 21 bases between. There are 14 residues in the CDR3.

This clonotype was seen a handful of times. This chain uses TRBV7-4 with TRBJ2-7; D call uncertain. With 0 bases removed from V and 0 bases from J, the gap between germline ends came to 15 bases. CDR3 size: 17 residues. Germline V lookup: CDR1 SGHVT, CDR2 SQSDAQ. The CDR3 coding sequence is TGTGCCAGCAGCTTAGCGCTTTGCAGGTTGAGCTCCTACGAGCAGTACGTC. Protein product: CASSLALCRLSSYEQYV.

This clonotype was seen a handful of times. The chain is built from TRBV3-1 and TRBJ2-1; 7 bases are shared with TRBD1. The CDR3 runs 16 residues. The ends lost 3 bases at V and 3 bases at J; junction bases unmatched: 8. CDR1 is LGHDT and CDR2 is YNNKEL in the germline V gene (reference sequence). The CDR3 DNA sequence: TGTGCCAGCAGCCAGTCGGGGACAGCGCTCTACAATGAGCAGTTCTTC. It is translated as CASSQSGTALYNEQFF.

This clonotype was recorded at least ten times. The V gene is TRBV5-1, the J gene TRBJ2-7, with 9 bases matching TRBD1. Germline lookup yields CDR1 SGHRS and CDR2 YFSETQ. V gave up 2 bases and J gave up 7 bases; unmatched junction bases: 10. The CDR3 extends over 15 amino acids. The CDR3 loop is CASSFPGTGSREQYF. CDR3 nucleotides: TGCGCCAGCAGCTTTCCCGGGACAGGGTCTCGAGAGCAGTACTTC.